This T cell receptor (beta chain) was documented in a study of human versus mouse CDR3 diversity and MHC coevolution. Assay: immunoSEQ multiplex PCR; the TCRdb copy retains only in-frame clones and omits some. The sample includes just under 60,000 clones, about 93% seen only once; the top ten take approximately 17%. This CDR3 comprises 16 residues. V lost 3 bases to trimming and J lost 3 bases; unmatched junction nucleotides: 6. Germline CDR1 LNHDA, CDR2 SQIVND (reference sequence). The sequence was collected from a person aged 55 to 75 in good health. The genes are TRBV19 and TRBJ2-1, with 9 bases aligning to TRBD1. Sequencing was done on a sample of naive CD4+ T cells from blood. Noted subset: CD45RO-negative CD62L-positive naive CD4 T cells. The CDR3 is CASSIPRQGVYNEQFF. In DNA, the CDR3 is TGTGCCAGTAGTATTCCCCGACAGGGGGTCTACAATGAGCAGTTCTTC.